This TCR beta chain was captured in a study of T cells in women clearing cervical HPV infection. The wider study: Blood came at first lesion visit for cases, post-clearance for controls.

The junction had 3 bases not matched to a gene; V was cut back by 0 bases and J by 2 bases. This CDR3 contains 16 residues. CDR1 and CDR2 from the germline V gene are SGHRS and YFSETQ. Comments on this clone: The antigen is unknown. The observed sequence ends 3 residues before the CDR3 terminus, with the missing tail filled in from the germline J gene.

Using immunoSEQ multiplex PCR, the repertoire was profiled, and TCRdb retains in-frame clones only, with some absent. This repertoire includes around 23,000 clones. Study-level points and caveats: Timing of associations relative to infection is unclear; T-cell subsets were not isolated.

V gene TRBV5-1 combines with J gene TRBJ2-3; 10 nucleotides agree with TRBD2. The receptor was derived from a woman between 18 and 70 years old with a cervical HPV16 infection that either progressed to CIN3+ or cleared (not recorded which). Sample: blood buffy coat. Partial CDR3 DNA: TGCGCCAGCAGCTTGGCGAGCGGGGGGGACACAGATACG. It is translated as CASSLASGGDTDT. Given in full, the CDR3 is CASSLASGGDTDTQYF.